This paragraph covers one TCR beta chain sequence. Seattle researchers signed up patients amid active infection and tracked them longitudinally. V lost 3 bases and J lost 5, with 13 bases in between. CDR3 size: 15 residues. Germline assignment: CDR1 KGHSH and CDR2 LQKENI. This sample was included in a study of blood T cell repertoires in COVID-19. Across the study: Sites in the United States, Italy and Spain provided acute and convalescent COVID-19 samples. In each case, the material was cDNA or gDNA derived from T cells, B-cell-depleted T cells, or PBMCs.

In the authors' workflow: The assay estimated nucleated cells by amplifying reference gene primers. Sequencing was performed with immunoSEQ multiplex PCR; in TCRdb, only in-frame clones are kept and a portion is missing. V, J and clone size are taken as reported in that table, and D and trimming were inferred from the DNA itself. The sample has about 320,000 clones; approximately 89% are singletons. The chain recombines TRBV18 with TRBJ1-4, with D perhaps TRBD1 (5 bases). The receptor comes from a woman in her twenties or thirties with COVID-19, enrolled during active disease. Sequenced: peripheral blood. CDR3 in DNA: TGTGCCAGCTCACCGAAGGGACTGCTGAATGAAAAACTGTTTTTT. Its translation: CASSPKGLLNEKLFF.